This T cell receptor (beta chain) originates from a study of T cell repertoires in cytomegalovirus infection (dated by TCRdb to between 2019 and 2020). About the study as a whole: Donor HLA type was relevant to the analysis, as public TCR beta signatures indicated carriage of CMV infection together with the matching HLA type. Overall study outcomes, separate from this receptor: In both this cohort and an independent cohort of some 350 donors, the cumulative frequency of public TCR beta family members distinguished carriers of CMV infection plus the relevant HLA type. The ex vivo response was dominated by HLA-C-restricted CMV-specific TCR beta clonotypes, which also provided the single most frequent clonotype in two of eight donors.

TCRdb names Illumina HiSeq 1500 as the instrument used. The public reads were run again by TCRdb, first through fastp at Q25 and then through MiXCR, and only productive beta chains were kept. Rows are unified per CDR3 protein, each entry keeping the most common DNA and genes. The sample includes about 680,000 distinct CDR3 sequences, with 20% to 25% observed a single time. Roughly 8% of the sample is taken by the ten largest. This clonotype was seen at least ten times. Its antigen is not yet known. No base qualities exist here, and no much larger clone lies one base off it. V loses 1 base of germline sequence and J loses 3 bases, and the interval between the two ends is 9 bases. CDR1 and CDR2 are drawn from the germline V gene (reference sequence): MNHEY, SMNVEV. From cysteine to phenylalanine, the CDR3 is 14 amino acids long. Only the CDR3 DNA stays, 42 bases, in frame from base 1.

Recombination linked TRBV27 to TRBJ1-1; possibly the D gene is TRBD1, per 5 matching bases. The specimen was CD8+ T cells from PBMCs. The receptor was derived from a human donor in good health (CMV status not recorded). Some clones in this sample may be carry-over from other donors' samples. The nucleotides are TGTGCCAGCAGTTTATACAGGAGAGACACTGAAGCTTTCTTT. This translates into CASSLYRRDTEAFF.